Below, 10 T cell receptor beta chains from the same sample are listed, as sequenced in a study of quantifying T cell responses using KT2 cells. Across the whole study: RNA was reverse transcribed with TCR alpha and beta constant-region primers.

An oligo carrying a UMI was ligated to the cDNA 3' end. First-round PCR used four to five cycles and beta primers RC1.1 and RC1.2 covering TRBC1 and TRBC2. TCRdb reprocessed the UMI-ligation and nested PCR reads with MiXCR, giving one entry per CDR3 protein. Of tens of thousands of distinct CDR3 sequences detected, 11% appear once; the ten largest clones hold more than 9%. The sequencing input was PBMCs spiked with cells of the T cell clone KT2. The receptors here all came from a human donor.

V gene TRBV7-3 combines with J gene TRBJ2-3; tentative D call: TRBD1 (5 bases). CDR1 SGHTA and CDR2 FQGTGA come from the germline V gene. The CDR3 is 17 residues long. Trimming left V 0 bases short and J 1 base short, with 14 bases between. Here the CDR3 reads CASSLTGGAVGTDTQYF. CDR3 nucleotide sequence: TGTGCCAGCAGCTTAACCGGTGGGGCGGTGGGCACAGATACGCAGTATTTT. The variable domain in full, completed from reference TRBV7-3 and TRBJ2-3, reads GAGVSQTPSNKVTEKGKYVELRCDPISGHTALYWYRQSLGQGPEFLIYFQGTGAADDSGLPNDRFFAVRPEGSVSTLKIQRTERGDSAVYLCASSLTGGAVGTDTQYFGPGTRLTVL.

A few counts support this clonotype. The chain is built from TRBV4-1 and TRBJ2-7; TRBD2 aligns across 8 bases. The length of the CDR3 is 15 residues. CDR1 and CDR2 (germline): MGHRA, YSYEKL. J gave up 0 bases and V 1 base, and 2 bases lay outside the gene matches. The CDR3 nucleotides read TGCGCCAGCAGCCAAGGAAGCGGGAGCTCCTACGAGCAGTACTTC. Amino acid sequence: CASSQGSGSSYEQYF.

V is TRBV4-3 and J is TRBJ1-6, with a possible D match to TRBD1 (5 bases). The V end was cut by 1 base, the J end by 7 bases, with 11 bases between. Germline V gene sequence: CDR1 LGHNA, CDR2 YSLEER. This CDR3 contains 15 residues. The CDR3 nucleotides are TGCGCCAGCAGCCAAGGGGACTACTCCAATTCACCCCTCCACTTT. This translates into CASSQGDYSNSPLHF.

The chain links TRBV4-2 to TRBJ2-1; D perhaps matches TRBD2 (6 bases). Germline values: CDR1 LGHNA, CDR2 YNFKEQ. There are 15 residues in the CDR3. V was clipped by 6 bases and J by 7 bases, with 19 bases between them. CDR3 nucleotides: TGTGCCAGCAGTCACTGGGGCCTCCGGGGGAATGAGCAGTTCTTC. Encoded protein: CASSHWGLRGNEQFF.

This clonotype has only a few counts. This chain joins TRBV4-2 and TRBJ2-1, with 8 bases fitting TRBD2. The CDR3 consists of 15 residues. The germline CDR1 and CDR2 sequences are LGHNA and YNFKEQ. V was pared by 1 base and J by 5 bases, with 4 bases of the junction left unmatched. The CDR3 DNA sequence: TGTGCCAGCAGCCAAGGCTACGGGAGGGACAATGAGCAGTTCTTC. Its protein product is CASSQGYGRDNEQFF.

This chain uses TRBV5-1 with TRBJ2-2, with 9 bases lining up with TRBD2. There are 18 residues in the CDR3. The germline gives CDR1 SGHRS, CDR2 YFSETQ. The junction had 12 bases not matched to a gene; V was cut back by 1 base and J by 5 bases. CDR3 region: CASSLKPSRLAETGELFF. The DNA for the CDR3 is TGCGCCAGCAGCTTGAAACCCTCGAGACTAGCGGAAACCGGGGAGCTGTTTTTT.

The CDR3 sequence: CASGLRQGTNYGYTF. The CDR3 nucleotides read TGTGCTAGTGGTTTGAGGCAGGGGACTAACTATGGCTACACCTTC. The chain joins TRBV12-5 to TRBJ1-2, with TRBD1 as a possible D gene (6 bases). The V and J ends lost 2 bases and 0 bases respectively, with 10 bases between them. Per the germline V gene, CDR1 is LGHNT and CDR2 is FRNRAP. The CDR3 has 15 amino acids.

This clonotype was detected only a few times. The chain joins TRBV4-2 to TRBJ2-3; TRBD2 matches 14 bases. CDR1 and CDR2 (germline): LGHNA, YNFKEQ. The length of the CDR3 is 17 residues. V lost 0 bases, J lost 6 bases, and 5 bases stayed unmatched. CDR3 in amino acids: CASSQEGLAGGSDTQYF. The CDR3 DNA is TGTGCCAGCAGCCAAGAAGGACTAGCGGGGGGATCGGATACGCAGTATTTT.

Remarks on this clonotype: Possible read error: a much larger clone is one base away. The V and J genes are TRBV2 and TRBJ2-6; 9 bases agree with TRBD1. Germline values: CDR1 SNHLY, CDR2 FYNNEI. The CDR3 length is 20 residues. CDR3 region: CASLFSPGTGIFAGANVLAF. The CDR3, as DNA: TGTGCCAGCCTTTTCAGTCCCGGGACAGGGATTTTTGCGGGGGCCAACGTCCTGGCTTTC.

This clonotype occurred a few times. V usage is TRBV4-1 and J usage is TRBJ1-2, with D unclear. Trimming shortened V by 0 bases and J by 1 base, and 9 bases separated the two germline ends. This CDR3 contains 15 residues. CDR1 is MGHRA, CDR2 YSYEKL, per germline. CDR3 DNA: TGCGCCAGCAGCCAAGATATCAACAGTAACTATGGCTACACCTTC. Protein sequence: CASSQDINSNYGYTF.